This entry concerns a single T cell receptor (beta chain). The antigen is undetermined. These data originate in a study of CD8 T cells in Susac syndrome. Study-level findings and limits: Clonal expansion of CD8+ cells in Susac peaked in TEMRA cells (and in active patients).

Germline lookup yields CDR1 SGHDT and CDR2 YYEEEE. The ends were cut back, 0 bases at V and 0 bases at J, with 8 bases in the middle. CDR3 length: 15 residues. RNA amounts of roughly 0.45 to 1 ug underwent reverse transcription with random hexamers. Each CDR3 protein is one row after TCRdb ran MiXCR on the immunoSEQ multiplex PCR reads. The sample lists some 140,000 distinct CDR3 sequences, 85% to 95% occurring once. From blood CD8+ and CD4+ T cells, the TCR beta chain was sequenced. This TCR came from a human donor with Susac syndrome. Sample: CD8+ T cells from PBMCs. The chain employs TRBV5-6 and TRBJ2-3; D is unclear. CDR3 sequence reads: CASSLGGLSTDTQYF. The DNA for the CDR3 is TGTGCCAGCAGCTTGGGGGGATTGAGCACAGATACGCAGTATTTT.